The present T cell receptor beta chain was sequenced within a study of monozygotic twins with cystic fibrosis. Study observations and caveats: Clonality was generally low (median around 0.009), higher in the most severe patients. Unrelated CF individuals shared fewer identical clonotypes than monozygotic CF twins.

Trimming took off 6 bases at V and 3 bases at J, with 7 bases between the two ends. From germline, CDR1 is SNHLY and CDR2 FYNNEI. This CDR3 is 12 amino acids long. Sequencing used immunoSEQ multiplex PCR; TCRdb keeps in-frame clones, though not all of them. The table lists about 24,000 clones, around 93% of them singletons. Points on this clone: Its antigen is not identified.

The material sequenced was blood. The chain has TRBV2 and TRBJ2-3; no clear D. This TCR was sampled from a girl aged 2-10 years with cystic fibrosis. CDR3 DNA: TGTGCCAGCAGCTTGCAAACAGATACGCAGTATTTT. Its protein product is CASSLQTDTQYF.